A selection of T cell receptor beta chains follows, all from one sample in a study of tissue T cells after allogeneic stem cell transplantation. Some clones are missing from TCRdb's copy, which holds only in-frame ones; the method was immunoSEQ multiplex PCR. The sample consists of roughly 25,000 clones, about 70% of them appearing once. The source material was tissue from the ileum, sampled at autopsy. These receptor sequences come from a female donor older than 55 with lung cancer. The CDR3 runs from the conserved cysteine through the conserved F or W. D genes are given only for firm matches. Not all rows give a size; the values are once, few, many and, for expanded clones, a class.

DNA: TGCGCCAGCAGCGTAAATCCGGGACTAGCGGGATTTATCAATGAGCAGTTCTTC; CDR3: CASSVNPGLAGFINEQFF; V: TRBV5-1; J: TRBJ2-1; size: .; D: TRBD2
DNA: TGTGCCAGCAGCTCGGGGACTGGCACAGATACGCAGTATTTT; CDR3: CASSSGTGTDTQYF; V: TRBV6-5; J: TRBJ2-3; size: .; D: .
DNA: TGCACCATAATCTTGGTTACCCTCAACTATGGCTACACCTTC; CDR3: CTIILVTLNYGYTF; V: TRBV1; J: TRBJ1-2; size: few; D: .
DNA: TGTGCCTGGAGTGTACGGTTTCGGGCCACAGATACGCAGTATTTT; CDR3: CAWSVRFRATDTQYF; V: TRBV30; J: TRBJ2-3; size: .; D: .
DNA: TGTGCCAGCAGCTTACTGTGGGGGGCTAATCAGCCCCAGCATTTT; CDR3: CASSLLWGANQPQHF; V: TRBV11-2; J: TRBJ1-5; size: .; D: .
DNA: TGTGCCAGCTCACGGGACAGATCTTCCTATAATTCACCCCTCCACTTT; CDR3: CASSRDRSSYNSPLHF; V: TRBV18; J: TRBJ1-6; size: .; D: TRBD1
DNA: TGTGCCAGCAGCTTAGAGTTACATTACAATGAGCAGTTCTTC; CDR3: CASSLELHYNEQFF; V: TRBV7-2; J: TRBJ2-1; size: .; D: .
DNA: TGTGCCAGTAGTACCGACAGGACTAATGAAAAACTGTTTTTT; CDR3: CASSTDRTNEKLFF; V: TRBV19; J: TRBJ1-4; size: .; D: .
DNA: TGCGCCAGCTCCACCCCCAATCAGCCCCAGCATTTT; CDR3: CASSTPNQPQHF; V: TRBV10-2; J: TRBJ1-5; size: .; D: .
DNA: TGTGCCAGCAGCCAAGCAATCGGATATACGGAGACCCAGTACTTC; CDR3: CASSQAIGYTETQYF; V: TRBV4-2; J: TRBJ2-5; size: .; D: .
DNA: TGTGCCAGTACGTCAGGGGATGGGGGCAATCAGCCCCAGCATTTT; CDR3: CASTSGDGGNQPQHF; V: TRBV19; J: TRBJ1-5; size: .; D: .
DNA: TGTGCCAGCAGCGAAGGCGCGAGGGGGGGAAACACCATATATTTT; CDR3: CASSEGARGGNTIYF; V: TRBV9; J: TRBJ1-3; size: few; D: .
DNA: TGTGCCAGCAGCTCCGGGACTCACACAGATACGCAGTATTTT; CDR3: CASSSGTHTDTQYF; V: TRBV7-9; J: TRBJ2-3; size: .; D: .
DNA: TGCGCCAGCAGCTTGGACTCAAGGGATGAGCAGTTCTTC; CDR3: CASSLDSRDEQFF; V: TRBV5-1; J: TRBJ2-1; size: .; D: .
DNA: TGTGCCAGCAGCCCGGGACTCTCACAGAGGTATCAGTTCTTC; CDR3: CASSPGLSQRYQFF; V: TRBV3-1/TRBV3-2; J: TRBJ2-1; size: .; D: .
DNA: TGTGCCAGCAACCAGGGAAGGGATACGCAGTATTTT; CDR3: CASNQGRDTQYF; V: TRBV5-8; J: TRBJ2-3; size: once; D: .
DNA: TGCGCCAGCAGCCAAGACATGGACAGGGGGCGCGGCATTTTTCGTGAAAAACTGTTTTTT; CDR3: CASSQDMDRGRGIFREKLFF; V: TRBV4-3; J: TRBJ1-4; size: .; D: TRBD1
DNA: TGCGCCAGCAGCTTCAGCAGGGACAACAATGAGCAGTTCTTC; CDR3: CASSFSRDNNEQFF; V: TRBV5-1; J: TRBJ2-1; size: few; D: .
DNA: TGTGCCAGCAGCTTAGGGGGAATTTCTGAAGCTTTCTTT; CDR3: CASSLGGISEAFF; V: TRBV7-2; J: TRBJ1-1; size: few; D: .
DNA: TGTGCCAGCAGACTTAAGACAGGGCCCAACTATGGCTACACCTTC; CDR3: CASRLKTGPNYGYTF; V: TRBV6-5; J: TRBJ1-2; size: .; D: TRBD1
DNA: TGTGCCAGCAGTGAATCGGGCAGGGGGCGATTCAATCAGCCCCAGCATTTT; CDR3: CASSESGRGRFNQPQHF; V: TRBV6-1; J: TRBJ1-5; size: .; D: TRBD1
DNA: TGTGCCAGCAGCCAAGCCCCTTCCAGGGGGGACTTGAACACTGAAGCTTTCTTT; CDR3: CASSQAPSRGDLNTEAFF; V: TRBV3-1/TRBV3-2; J: TRBJ1-1; size: once; D: TRBD1
DNA: TGTGCCAGCAGCTCCCGGAGGGCGTACGAGCAGTACTTC; CDR3: CASSSRRAYEQYF; V: TRBV7-2; J: TRBJ2-7; size: .; D: .
DNA: TGTGCCAGCAGTCGGTCCAGGGGGCTCTCTGGGGCCAACGTCCTGACTTTC; CDR3: CASSRSRGLSGANVLTF; V: TRBV2; J: TRBJ2-6; size: .; D: TRBD1
DNA: TGTGCCAGCTCGCAACTAGGGACAGGGGATGGCTACACCTTC; CDR3: CASSQLGTGDGYTF; V: TRBV18; J: TRBJ1-2; size: .; D: TRBD1
DNA: TGCGCCAGCAGCCTCACGGACAGGAAGACCTACGAGCAGTACTTC; CDR3: CASSLTDRKTYEQYF; V: TRBV4-1; J: TRBJ2-7; size: medium-sized; D: TRBD1
DNA: TGTGCCAGCAGCCAGAGTCCGACCCATAGCCCCGGGGAGCTGTTTTTT; CDR3: CASSQSPTHSPGELFF; V: TRBV3-1/TRBV3-2; J: TRBJ2-2; size: .; D: .
DNA: TGTGCCAGCAGCCTCGCTTCCGGGACAGGGGGTTTTGGCTACACCTTC; CDR3: CASSLASGTGGFGYTF; V: TRBV14; J: TRBJ1-2; size: .; D: TRBD1
DNA: TGTGCCAGCACCCGGACAGGGGACGATGGCTACACCTTC; CDR3: CASTRTGDDGYTF; V: TRBV7-2; J: TRBJ1-2; size: .; D: TRBD1
DNA: TGTGCCAGCAGTTTGTCAGCGCATAGCAATCAGCCCCAGCATTTT; CDR3: CASSLSAHSNQPQHF; V: TRBV6-5; J: TRBJ1-5; size: few; D: .
DNA: TGTGCCAGCAGCTTCCCGGGACAGACCCAGTACTTC; CDR3: CASSFPGQTQYF; V: TRBV7-8; J: TRBJ2-5; size: .; D: .
DNA: TGCGCCAGCAGCTTGGTTGGGCGGGAGTGGGGAGACGAGCAGTACTTC; CDR3: CASSLVGREWGDEQYF; V: TRBV5-1; J: TRBJ2-7; size: .; D: TRBD2
DNA: TGCAGCGTTGGACCGAGCTCCTACGAGCAGTACTTC; CDR3: CSVGPSSYEQYF; V: TRBV29-1; J: TRBJ2-7; size: medium-sized; D: .
DNA: TGTGCCATCAGTGAGTCTTCCGGACACAAGAACACTGAAGCTTTCTTT; CDR3: CAISESSGHKNTEAFF; V: TRBV10-3; J: TRBJ1-1; size: .; D: .
DNA: TGTGCCAGCACCCTTGCTATTGAAGCTTTCTTT; CDR3: CASTLAIEAFF; V: TRBV12-3/TRBV12-4; J: TRBJ1-1; size: few; D: .
DNA: TGCGCCAGCAGCTGGACTAGCGGGAGGGCCTCAGAGACCCAGTACTTC; CDR3: CASSWTSGRASETQYF; V: TRBV5-1; J: TRBJ2-5; size: .; D: TRBD2
DNA: TGCGCCAGCAGCCTTGGGGCTCACCTCTCTGGAAACACCATATATTTT; CDR3: CASSLGAHLSGNTIYF; V: TRBV4-3; J: TRBJ1-3; size: .; D: .
DNA: TGCGCCAGCAGCCAAGAAACGGCTAGCGGGGCGCAGAATACGCAGTATTTT; CDR3: CASSQETASGAQNTQYF; V: TRBV4-1; J: TRBJ2-3; size: .; D: TRBD2
DNA: TGTGCCTGGATTAGTGGGACGGCAACCTACGAGCAGTACTTC; CDR3: CAWISGTATYEQYF; V: TRBV30; J: TRBJ2-7; size: .; D: .
DNA: TGTGCCAGCAGCCTCGGGACGTCTAGCTCCTACAATGAGCAGTTCTTC; CDR3: CASSLGTSSSYNEQFF; V: TRBV5-6; J: TRBJ2-1; size: medium-sized; D: .
DNA: TGTGCCAGCAGGTTCACCCGACAGAACACTGAAGCTTTCTTT; CDR3: CASRFTRQNTEAFF; V: TRBV6-6; J: TRBJ1-1; size: once; D: .
DNA: TGTGCCAGCAGTCTAGCGGCGAGCTCCTACAATGAGCAGTTCTTC; CDR3: CASSLAASSYNEQFF; V: TRBV7-8; J: TRBJ2-1; size: .; D: TRBD2
DNA: TGTGCCAGCGAGTCGTCTGTTCGGGGTCAGCCCCAGCATTTT; CDR3: CASESSVRGQPQHF; V: TRBV2; J: TRBJ1-5; size: few; D: .
DNA: TGCGCCAGCAGCTTACGACAGGGGGGGACGTATTCACCCCTCCACTTT; CDR3: CASSLRQGGTYSPLHF; V: TRBV5-1; J: TRBJ1-6; size: .; D: TRBD1
DNA: TGCGCCAGCAGCCCCGGACTAGCCGACAGCTCCTACGAGCAGTACTTC; CDR3: CASSPGLADSSYEQYF; V: TRBV4-3; J: TRBJ2-7; size: few; D: TRBD2
DNA: TGTGCCAGCAGGGGTTCAACAGATACGCAGTATTTT; CDR3: CASRGSTDTQYF; V: TRBV6-5; J: TRBJ2-3; size: .; D: .
DNA: TGTGCCAGCAGCCAAGTAGGAGTAGACGAGACCCAGTACTTC; CDR3: CASSQVGVDETQYF; V: TRBV4-2; J: TRBJ2-5; size: .; D: .
DNA: TGTGCCAGCTGCCCTCGGCCGGTGGGGGCGGGGGGGGTTAACTATGGCTACACCTTC; CDR3: CASCPRPVGAGGVNYGYTF; V: TRBV7-6; J: TRBJ1-2; size: .; D: .
DNA: TGTGCTAGTGGGAGGGACTCGGCGCGCTATGGCTACACCTTC; CDR3: CASGRDSARYGYTF; V: TRBV12-5; J: TRBJ1-2; size: .; D: .
DNA: TGCAGCGCCGTCGGGGACCTAACAAAAGAGACCCAGTACTTC; CDR3: CSAVGDLTKETQYF; V: TRBV29-1; J: TRBJ2-5; size: medium-sized; D: .
DNA: TGTGCCAGCAGCCGGACAGGGGGCAATCAGCCCCAGCATTTT; CDR3: CASSRTGGNQPQHF; V: TRBV11-2; J: TRBJ1-5; size: few; D: TRBD1
DNA: TGTGCCACCAGCAGGGGGGATGGGAATTCACCCCTCCACTTT; CDR3: CATSRGDGNSPLHF; V: TRBV15; J: TRBJ1-6; size: .; D: .
DNA: TGTGCCAGCAGTATCCGGGACCGCAGGAGCGGCTACACCTTC; CDR3: CASSIRDRRSGYTF; V: TRBV6-6; J: TRBJ1-2; size: .; D: .
DNA: TGCGCCAGCAGCCATCAGGGTAACACTGAAGCTTTCTTT; CDR3: CASSHQGNTEAFF; V: TRBV5-1; J: TRBJ1-1; size: once; D: .